The following is a T cell receptor beta chain sequence with its context. The repertoire was sequenced with immunoSEQ multiplex PCR; TCRdb's copy has only in-frame clones and lacks some. The sample holds a few hundred thousand clones, 88% seen once. The J segment lost 0 bases and the V segment lost 7 bases, leaving 14 bases of the junction unmatched. CDR1 and CDR2 (germline): LNHDA, SQIVND (reference sequence). The CDR3 has 17 residues. The data derive from a study of blood T cell repertoires in COVID-19. Sequencing was done on a sample of PBMCs or T cells enriched from blood (not recorded which). The clonotype was recovered from a woman under 40 who had recovered from COVID-19. This chain joins TRBV19 and TRBJ1-1; 7 nucleotides line up with TRBD1. CDR3 region: CASTLTLGGTLNTEAFF. CDR3 sequence (DNA): TGTGCCAGTACCCTCACACTAGGGGGCACCCTGAACACTGAAGCTTTCTTT. The variable domain in full, with the rest retrieved from reference TRBV19 and TRBJ1-1, is DGGITQSPKYLFRKEGQNVTLSCEQNLNHDAMYWYRQDPGQGLRLIYYSQIVNDFQKGDIAEGYSVSREKKESFPLTVTSAQKNPTAFYLCASTLTLGGTLNTEAFFGQGTRLTVV.